Listed below are T cell receptor beta chains from one sample, sequenced in a study of T cell clusters in autoimmune cytopenias. TCRdb reprocessed the multiplex PCR reads and stores each CDR3 protein as one record, lacking DNA. Its listing shows about 6,100 distinct CDR3 sequences. These data also formed part of another study, on T cell repertoires in aging, cancer and after chemotherapy.

Sequencing used peripheral blood. Receptors were obtained from a human donor in good health. Each CDR3 is given with its conserved first and last residue. Only some rows state a clone size, as once, few, many or a class for expanded clones.

abundance: .; v_gene: TRBV6-2/TRBV6-3; j_gene: TRBJ1-1; CDR3aa: CASSYNPGGPSTEAFF
abundance: .; v_gene: TRBV20-1; j_gene: TRBJ2-3; CDR3aa: CSARSAGGQGIVLDTQYF
abundance: medium-sized; v_gene: TRBV7-2; j_gene: TRBJ2-6; CDR3aa: CASRGASGANVLTF
abundance: .; v_gene: TRBV12-3/TRBV12-4; j_gene: TRBJ1-5; CDR3aa: CASSAGQQNNQPQHF
abundance: medium-sized; v_gene: TRBV6-1; j_gene: TRBJ1-6; CDR3aa: CASSVYDRGGPYNSPLHF
abundance: .; v_gene: TRBV27; j_gene: TRBJ2-5; CDR3aa: CASSALAGVIQETQYF
abundance: .; v_gene: TRBV6-1; j_gene: TRBJ1-1; CDR3aa: CASSEITGNTEAFF
abundance: medium-sized; v_gene: TRBV5-5; j_gene: TRBJ2-2; CDR3aa: CASSLKGDGNTGELFF
abundance: .; v_gene: TRBV28; j_gene: TRBJ1-5; CDR3aa: CASSLATEDQPQHF
abundance: .; v_gene: TRBV6-2/TRBV6-3; j_gene: TRBJ1-1; CDR3aa: CASRRDSNTEAFF
abundance: medium-sized; v_gene: TRBV6-6; j_gene: TRBJ2-5; CDR3aa: CASRTLEETQYF
abundance: .; v_gene: TRBV5-1; j_gene: TRBJ2-2; CDR3aa: CASSSLPTGGANTGELFF
abundance: .; v_gene: TRBV4-3; j_gene: TRBJ2-5; CDR3aa: CASSQAGSVPETQYF
abundance: .; v_gene: TRBV6-5; j_gene: TRBJ1-2; CDR3aa: CASSYGTGGYGYGYTF
abundance: .; v_gene: TRBV6-5; j_gene: TRBJ2-7; CDR3aa: CASSYRGPSYEQYF
abundance: .; v_gene: TRBV4-3; j_gene: TRBJ1-5; CDR3aa: CASSQGQWGQPQHF
abundance: .; v_gene: TRBV11-2; j_gene: TRBJ2-1; CDR3aa: CASSPPSGGYWEQFF
abundance: .; v_gene: TRBV4-3; j_gene: TRBJ2-2; CDR3aa: CASSQSHTGTGELFF
abundance: medium-sized; v_gene: TRBV6-5; j_gene: TRBJ2-3; CDR3aa: CASSYGGVAGENTQYF
abundance: .; v_gene: TRBV5-1; j_gene: TRBJ1-1; CDR3aa: CASSLVRGGTEAFF
abundance: .; v_gene: TRBV7-6; j_gene: TRBJ2-7; CDR3aa: CASSLAWGFSYEQYF
abundance: .; v_gene: TRBV2; j_gene: TRBJ1-2; CDR3aa: CASSDSLALGYTF
abundance: .; v_gene: TRBV10-3; j_gene: TRBJ1-1; CDR3aa: CAISEGQANTEAFF
abundance: .; v_gene: TRBV5-4; j_gene: TRBJ1-1; CDR3aa: CASSLGTRDTEAFF
abundance: .; v_gene: TRBV24-1; j_gene: TRBJ2-7; CDR3aa: CATSDFDGRGFFYEQYF
abundance: medium-sized; v_gene: TRBV10-3; j_gene: TRBJ2-2; CDR3aa: CAISEGPGELFF
abundance: .; v_gene: TRBV6-1; j_gene: TRBJ2-1; CDR3aa: CASTGYNEQFF
abundance: .; v_gene: TRBV5-6; j_gene: TRBJ1-4; CDR3aa: CASSFATNEKLFF
abundance: .; v_gene: TRBV11-3; j_gene: TRBJ2-2; CDR3aa: CASSQEGWDRPNTGELFF
abundance: .; v_gene: TRBV6-1; j_gene: TRBJ2-7; CDR3aa: CASKRDRSYYEQYF
abundance: .; v_gene: TRBV4-3; j_gene: TRBJ2-7; CDR3aa: CASSQGQGDYEQYF
abundance: .; v_gene: TRBV5-5; j_gene: TRBJ2-1; CDR3aa: CASSLRGEKGNEQFF
abundance: .; v_gene: TRBV20-1; j_gene: TRBJ1-2; CDR3aa: CSASETQNYGYTF
abundance: .; v_gene: TRBV7-2; j_gene: TRBJ2-7; CDR3aa: CASSHGTSDEQYF
abundance: medium-sized; v_gene: TRBV19; j_gene: TRBJ2-3; CDR3aa: CASSSPVGRTDTQYF
abundance: .; v_gene: TRBV5-1; j_gene: TRBJ2-2; CDR3aa: CASTFSRSTGELFF
abundance: medium-sized; v_gene: TRBV19; j_gene: TRBJ1-5; CDR3aa: CASSIEGRGFNQPQHF
abundance: medium-sized; v_gene: TRBV6-2/TRBV6-3; j_gene: TRBJ2-7; CDR3aa: CASSYRPGTEPYEQYF
abundance: .; v_gene: TRBV20-1; j_gene: TRBJ2-5; CDR3aa: CSAEQGSETQYF
abundance: .; v_gene: TRBV6-1; j_gene: TRBJ2-6; CDR3aa: CASSDSGSGANVLTF
abundance: medium-sized; v_gene: TRBV29-1; j_gene: TRBJ2-7; CDR3aa: CSVVKGPYEQYF
abundance: medium-sized; v_gene: TRBV19; j_gene: TRBJ1-2; CDR3aa: CASINTWGTSGLDGYTF
abundance: .; v_gene: TRBV19; j_gene: TRBJ2-7; CDR3aa: CASSFGPGGQYTYEQYF
abundance: .; v_gene: TRBV6-6; j_gene: TRBJ1-3; CDR3aa: CASSFQPGRVGNTIYF
abundance: .; v_gene: TRBV18; j_gene: TRBJ1-2; CDR3aa: CASSPEQITLYGYTF
abundance: .; v_gene: TRBV12-3/TRBV12-4; j_gene: TRBJ2-2; CDR3aa: CASSSRTRDRGPGELFF
abundance: medium-sized; v_gene: TRBV6-5; j_gene: TRBJ2-1; CDR3aa: CASSSGLAGVYNEQFF